What follows describes a single T cell receptor (beta chain). This sample is part of a study of T-cell memory formation after mild COVID-19. The V end lost 3 bases, the J end lost 0 bases, and 9 bases lay between the germline ends. Germline lookup yields CDR1 MGHRA and CDR2 YSYEKL. This CDR3 has 15 residues. TCRdb redid the calling of the 5' RACE reads with MiXCR, one entry per CDR3 protein. This table holds 350,000 or so distinct CDR3 sequences, 10% to 15% found once. This rearrangement joins TRBV4-1 to TRBJ2-1; unclear D gene. The sequence derives from a man between 18 and 29 years old who had mild COVID-19 (a few samples of this study predate the infection). Cell type and time point are not known. Material: PBMCs or a T cell subset sorted from them (not recorded which). The CDR3 DNA reads TGCGCCAGCAGCCACACAGAGAGCTCCTACAATGAGCAGTTCTTC. Amino acids: CASSHTESSYNEQFF.